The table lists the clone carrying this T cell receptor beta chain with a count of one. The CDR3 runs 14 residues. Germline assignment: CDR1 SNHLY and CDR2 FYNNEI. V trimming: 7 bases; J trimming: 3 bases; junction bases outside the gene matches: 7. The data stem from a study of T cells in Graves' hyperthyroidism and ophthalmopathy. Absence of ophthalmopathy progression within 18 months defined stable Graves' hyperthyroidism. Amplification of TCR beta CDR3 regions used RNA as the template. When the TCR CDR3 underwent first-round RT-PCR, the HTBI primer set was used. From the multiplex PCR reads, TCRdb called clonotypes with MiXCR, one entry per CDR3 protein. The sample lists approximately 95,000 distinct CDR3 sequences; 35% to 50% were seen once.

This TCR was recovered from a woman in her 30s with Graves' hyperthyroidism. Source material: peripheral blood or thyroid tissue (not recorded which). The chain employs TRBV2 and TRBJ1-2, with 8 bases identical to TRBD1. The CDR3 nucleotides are TGTGCCAGCACGGGACAGGCAAGAGACTATGGCTACACCTTC. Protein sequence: CASTGQARDYGYTF.